The rows below give T cell receptor beta chains drawn from one sample of a study of cytomegalovirus exposure and HLA in healthy donors. The assay was immunoSEQ multiplex PCR, and TCRdb's table has in-frame clones only and misses some. Among 57,000 or so clones listed, about 94% were seen once. Sequencing input: PBMCs. These receptors all stem from a man younger than 35 in good health and CMV-seronegative. Both conserved end residues are part of each CDR3. A D gene is named only where the DNA matches it firmly. Size is stated for part of the rows, as once, few or many counts, or as a class when the clone is expanded.

v_call	j_call	d_call	clone_size	cdr3_nt	cdr3_aa
TRBV5-4	TRBJ1-2	-	-	TGTGCCAGCAGCTTGATAGGGGATACAGGCTACACCTTC	CASSLIGDTGYTF
TRBV7-9	TRBJ1-2	TRBD1	-	TGTGCCAGCAGCTGGTTCCGGGACAGGGTTTCCTATGGCTACACCTTC	CASSWFRDRVSYGYTF
TRBV7-2	TRBJ2-3	-	-	TGTGCCAGCAGCTACAGGGAAGGCCGCGCAGATACGCAGTATTTT	CASSYREGRADTQYF
TRBV5-4	TRBJ2-7	-	-	TGTGCCAGCAGCTCGGACAGCACCTACGAGCAGTACTTC	CASSSDSTYEQYF
TRBV25-1	TRBJ2-1	TRBD1	-	TGTGCCAGCAGTGAATCTAACAGGGGCAATGAGCAGTTCTTC	CASSESNRGNEQFF
TRBV5-8	TRBJ1-2	-	-	TGTGCCAGCAGCTTGGGCCAGGGCCCTCTTTCCGGCTACACCTTC	CASSLGQGPLSGYTF
TRBV5-6	TRBJ1-3	-	-	TGTGCCAGCAGCTTGATGGAGGGAGGAAACACCATATATTTT	CASSLMEGGNTIYF
TRBV5-1	TRBJ2-7	TRBD2	once	TGCGCCAGCAGCTTGGTGGGCGGGAGGGTCTCCTACGAGCAGTACTTC	CASSLVGGRVSYEQYF
TRBV11-3	TRBJ2-1	TRBD2	-	TGTGCCAGCAGCAGGACTAGCGGGAAATACAATGAGCAGTTCTTC	CASSRTSGKYNEQFF
TRBV7-2	TRBJ1-5	-	-	TGTGCCAGCAGCTTACGGGGGAAGGATCAGCCCCAGCATTTT	CASSLRGKDQPQHF
TRBV4-1	TRBJ2-5	-	-	TGCGCCAGCAGCCAAGATCCGGGGTTCCAAGAGACCCAGTACTTC	CASSQDPGFQETQYF
TRBV15	TRBJ1-2	-	-	TGTGCCACCAGCCCTCAAACAGGGAATGGCTACACCTTC	CATSPQTGNGYTF
TRBV27	TRBJ1-2	-	-	TGTGCCAGCACGCCGGGCCCGGGGTCTGGCTACACCTTC	CASTPGPGSGYTF
TRBV5-6	TRBJ2-1	-	once	TGTGCCAGCAGCCCCGGTAGTGAGCAGTTCTTC	CASSPGSEQFF
TRBV15	TRBJ2-5	-	-	TGTGCCACCAGCAGGGACAGATTAGAAGAGACCCAGTACTTC	CATSRDRLEETQYF
TRBV19	TRBJ2-4	-	-	TGTGCCAGTAGTAAATCCCCCGCGGCCAAAAACATTCAGTACTTC	CASSKSPAAKNIQYF
TRBV5-1	TRBJ1-4	-	-	TGCGCCAGCAGCCTGGAAATGGCAGGTGGGAATGAAAAACTGTTTTTT	CASSLEMAGGNEKLFF
TRBV18	TRBJ2-7	-	-	TGTGCCAGCTCACTCCGGGAGCACACCTACGAGCAGTACTTC	CASSLREHTYEQYF
TRBV29-1	TRBJ2-3	TRBD1	-	TGCAGCGTTCGCAGGGGGCTAGCAGATACGCAGTATTTT	CSVRRGLADTQYF
TRBV29-1	TRBJ2-5	-	-	TGCAGCGTTACCACGGGACTCCTACAAGAGACCCAGTACTTC	CSVTTGLLQETQYF
TRBV28	TRBJ2-5	TRBD1	-	TGTGCCAGCAGTACCCCTCTCGACAGGGGGGAGACCCAGTACTTC	CASSTPLDRGETQYF
TRBV6-1	TRBJ1-2	-	-	TGTGCCAGCAGTGAAGGAGCGGTAATCTATGGCTACACCTTC	CASSEGAVIYGYTF
TRBV9	TRBJ2-3	TRBD1	-	TGTGCCAGCAGCGTGCAGGGGGACACAGATACGCAGTATTTT	CASSVQGDTDTQYF
TRBV25-1	TRBJ2-1	TRBD2	-	TGTGCCAGCAGTGAAATGGGCGCGGGAGATCCCGTGAGGGAGCAGTTCTTC	CASSEMGAGDPVREQFF
TRBV7-8	TRBJ2-7	-	-	TGTGCCAGCAGCTTAAGGTCTAGGGACAACCCCTACGAGCAGTACTTC	CASSLRSRDNPYEQYF
TRBV4-3	TRBJ1-1	-	-	TGCGCCAGCAGCCACGCCGGGTACACTGAAGCTTTCTTT	CASSHAGYTEAFF
TRBV7-2	TRBJ2-2	TRBD2	-	TGTGCCAGCAGCTTAGAAGTAGCGGGAGTCCTCCCGTCCGGGGAGCTGTTTTTT	CASSLEVAGVLPSGELFF
TRBV15	TRBJ2-7	-	-	TGTGCCACCAGCAGAGTCCCGGGGTGGCGGTCCGCACCCTACGAGCAGTACTTC	CATSRVPGWRSAPYEQYF
TRBV27	TRBJ2-1	TRBD2	-	TGTGCCAGCATGCGGACTAGCGGGGGGAGCTCCTACAATGAGCAGTTCTTC	CASMRTSGGSSYNEQFF
TRBV6-5	TRBJ2-7	-	-	TGTGCCAGCAGTTACGCCCAGAACTCCTACGAGCAGTACTTC	CASSYAQNSYEQYF
TRBV10-3	TRBJ2-1	TRBD1	once	TGTGCCATCAGTGGGACAGGGGGCAATGAGCAGTTCTTC	CAISGTGGNEQFF